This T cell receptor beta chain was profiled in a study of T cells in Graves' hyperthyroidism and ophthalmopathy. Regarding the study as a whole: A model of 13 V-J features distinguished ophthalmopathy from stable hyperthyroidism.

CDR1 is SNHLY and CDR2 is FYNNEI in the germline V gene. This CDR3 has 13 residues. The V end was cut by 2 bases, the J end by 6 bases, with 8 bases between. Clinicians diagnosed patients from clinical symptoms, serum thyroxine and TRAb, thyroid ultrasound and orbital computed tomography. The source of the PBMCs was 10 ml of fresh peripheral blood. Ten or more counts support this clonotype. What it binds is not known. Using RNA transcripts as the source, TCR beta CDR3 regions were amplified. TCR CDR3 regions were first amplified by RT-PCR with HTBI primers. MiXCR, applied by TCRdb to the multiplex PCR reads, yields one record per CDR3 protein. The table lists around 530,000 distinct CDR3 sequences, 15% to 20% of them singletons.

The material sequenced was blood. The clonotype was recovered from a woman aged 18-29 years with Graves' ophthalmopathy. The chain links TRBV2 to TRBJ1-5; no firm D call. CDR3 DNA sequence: TGTGCCAGCAGTGAAACAAGCCGTCAGCCCCAGCATTTT. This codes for CASSETSRQPQHF.